This T cell receptor beta chain originates from a study of T cells after yellow fever vaccination. The germline gives CDR1 SGHTA, CDR2 FQGNSA. The V end lost 5 bases, the J end lost 5 bases, and 21 bases lay between the germline ends. The CDR3 consists of 16 residues. TCRdb re-called the 5' RACE reads with MiXCR, one entry per CDR3 protein. The table has approximately 300,000 distinct CDR3 sequences, 9.5% to 12% seen once; the top ten hold less than 3.5%. This chain links TRBV7-2 with TRBJ1-2; a weak D match, TRBD1 (5 bases). The receptor was derived from a man aged 18-30 years who received the YFV17D yellow fever vaccine. Sequences were derived from CD4+ T cells sorted from PBMCs, sampled 45 days after the yellow fever booster vaccination. In DNA, the CDR3 is TGTGCCAGCAGCCCTAGCAGGGCACTGGCCCTTTATGGCTACACCTTC. The encoded protein is CASSPSRALALYGYTF.